The rows below give T cell receptor beta chains drawn from one sample of a study of blood T cell repertoires in COVID-19. The repertoire was sequenced with immunoSEQ multiplex PCR; TCRdb's copy has only in-frame clones and lacks some. The sample contains 210,000 or so clones, around 80% of which appear only once. Specimen: peripheral blood. These receptors were collected from a woman older than 75 with active or convalescent COVID-19. Both conserved end residues are part of each CDR3. A D gene is named only where the DNA matches it firmly. Only some rows state a clone size, as once, few, many or a class for expanded clones.

clone_size | j_call | v_call | d_call | cdr3_aa | cdr3_nt
NA | TRBJ2-7 | TRBV5-1 | NA | CASSSGLEEQYF | TGCGCCAGCAGCTCGGGACTTGAAGAGCAGTACTTC
NA | TRBJ2-4 | TRBV7-2 | TRBD2 | CASSLPASGLYLAKNIQYF | TGTGCCAGCAGCTTACCAGCTAGCGGGCTTTACCTAGCCAAAAACATTCAGTACTTC
NA | TRBJ2-7 | TRBV5-4 | TRBD2 | CASSFSGGWDEQYF | TGTGCCAGCAGCTTTAGCGGGGGATGGGACGAGCAGTACTTC
once | TRBJ2-2 | TRBV18 | NA | CASSPYRDSTGELFF | TGTGCCAGCTCACCATACAGGGATTCGACCGGGGAGCTGTTTTTT
NA | TRBJ2-5 | TRBV5-1 | NA | CASSPTIGQGGETQYF | TGCGCCAGCAGCCCCACCATAGGACAGGGAGGGGAGACCCAGTACTTC
NA | TRBJ2-7 | TRBV5-1 | NA | CASSPGTPEGEQYF | TGCGCCAGCAGCCCCGGGACCCCGGAGGGGGAGCAGTACTTC
NA | TRBJ2-1 | TRBV7-3 | NA | CASSTGVAYNEQFF | TGTGCCAGCAGCACGGGGGTGGCCTACAATGAGCAGTTCTTC
few | TRBJ2-1 | TRBV6-5 | TRBD2 | CASSYAGGLATVEQFF | TGTGCCAGCAGTTACGCGGGGGGCCTCGCTACAGTTGAGCAGTTCTTC
NA | TRBJ1-1 | TRBV6-2/TRBV6-3 | NA | CASSYGEMNTEAFF | TGTGCCAGCAGTTACGGAGAGATGAACACTGAAGCTTTCTTT
NA | TRBJ2-1 | TRBV7-2 | NA | CASSLDILAQFF | TGTGCCAGCAGCTTAGATATACTAGCGCAGTTCTTC